The 18 T cell receptor beta chains below all came from one sample that was sequenced in a study of PD-L1 blockade in urothelial cancer. Time point denoted: pretreatment peripheral blood. The data were produced by immunoSEQ multiplex PCR, yet TCRdb's version contains in-frame clones alone and is incomplete. The table has tens of thousands of clones, 84% seen once. The specimen comprised PBMCs, sampled around atezolizumab (anti-PD-L1) treatment. Every receptor here comes from a woman aged 70-85 years with urothelial cancer.

The chain recombines TRBV7-3 with TRBJ2-1; TRBD2 matches 11 bases. Germline V CDR1 and CDR2: SGHTA, FQGTGA. CDR3 size: 16 residues. Unmatched junction bases numbered 8, after V lost 2 bases and J lost 8 bases. CDR3 sequence (DNA): TGTGCCAGCAGCTTAGGCCTAGCGGGAGGTCTCGATGAGCAGTTCTTC. This translates into CASSLGLAGGLDEQFF.

The gene calls are TRBV28 and TRBJ2-1; 7 nucleotides line up with TRBD2. The germline CDR1 and CDR2 sequences are MDHEN and SYDVKM. The trim removed 6 bases at V and 3 bases at J, leaving 8 bases unmatched. This CDR3 region has 15 residues. The chain's CDR3 is CASRELGDYYNEQFF. The CDR3 DNA sequence: TGTGCCAGCAGGGAATTGGGGGACTACTACAATGAGCAGTTCTTC.

The chain carries TRBV6-1 and TRBJ2-1; 7 bases match TRBD2. CDR1 is MNHNS and CDR2 is SASEGT in the germline V gene. The CDR3 loop spans 19 amino acids. V trimming: 0 bases; J trimming: 8 bases; junction bases outside the gene matches: 19. The CDR3 loop reads CASSEALRGTSVKGDEQFF. CDR3 nucleotide sequence: TGTGCCAGCAGTGAAGCGCTTCGAGGCACTAGCGTAAAAGGCGATGAGCAGTTCTTC.

This clone was seen a handful of times. The chain combines TRBV30 with TRBJ1-1, with D perhaps TRBD1 (6 bases). The CDR3 is 15 amino acids. Germline V gene lookup returns CDR1 GTSNPN and CDR2 SVGIG (reference sequence). The V gene lost 4 bases and the J gene lost 0 bases, with 15 bases spanning the gap. CDR3: CAWTKGGSLNTEAFF. DNA of the CDR3: TGTGCCTGGACCAAGGGGGGGTCGCTGAACACTGAAGCTTTCTTT.

The sample holds a few counts of this clone. V usage is TRBV2 and J usage is TRBJ1-2; D call uncertain. In germline, CDR1 is SNHLY, CDR2 FYNNEI. V shed 8 bases and J shed 6 bases, with 10 bases lying between them. The CDR3 is made up of 11 amino acids. The CDR3, as DNA: TGTGCCAGCCGGACGGAGGATGGCTACACCTTC. Amino acid sequence: CASRTEDGYTF.

The chain carries TRBV27 and TRBJ2-7; 8 bases line up with TRBD1. There are 14 residues in the CDR3. The germline gives CDR1 MNHEY, CDR2 SMNVEV (reference sequence). Losses at the gene ends were 3 bases for V and 2 bases for J; bases not matched to a gene: 3. The CDR3 DNA reads TGTGCCAGCAGTTTCCGGACAGGGACCTACGAGCAGTACTTC. Protein sequence: CASSFRTGTYEQYF.

The chain is built from TRBV5-6 and TRBJ1-3; tentatively, D is TRBD1 (6 bases). This CDR3 has 16 residues. The germline V gene has CDR1 SGHDT and CDR2 YYEEEE. Trimming took 4 bases from V and 1 from J, leaving 15 bases between them. The CDR3 spells CASSPRGAGSGNTIYF. The CDR3, as DNA: TGTGCCAGCAGCCCCCGGGGGGCAGGGTCTGGAAACACCATATATTTT.

V usage is TRBV5-1 and J usage is TRBJ1-4, with D uncertain. Per germline, CDR1 SGHRS and CDR2 YFSETQ. Trimming removed 0 bases from V and 6 bases from J, with 9 bases in between. The CDR3 is 14 residues long. CDR3 nucleotide sequence: TGCGCCAGCAGCTTGGGAACAGAAGATGAAAAACTGTTTTTT. Its protein product is CASSLGTEDEKLFF.

The rearrangement uses TRBV2 and TRBJ2-3; 11 bases map to TRBD2. The CDR3 covers 16 residues. Germline V gene sequence: CDR1 SNHLY, CDR2 FYNNEI. V lost 5 bases to trimming and J lost 3 bases; unmatched junction nucleotides: 7. The DNA of the CDR3 is TGTGCCAGCAGTCCCACTAGCGGGAGCTCGACAGATACGCAGTATTTT. Amino acids: CASSPTSGSSTDTQYF.

The chain carries TRBV7-8 and TRBJ2-1; no reliable D call. The CDR3 spans 11 residues. The V and J ends lost 3 bases and 7 bases respectively, with 4 bases between them. In germline, CDR1 is SGHVS, CDR2 FQNEAQ. In nucleotides, the CDR3 is TGTGCCAGCAGCTTCGGGAATGAGCAGTTCTTC. It yields the protein CASSFGNEQFF.

The chain employs TRBV5-1 and TRBJ1-2, with D perhaps TRBD1 (5 bases). Germline V CDR1 and CDR2: SGHRS, YFSETQ. The CDR3 runs to 14 residues. The V gene lost 4 bases and the J gene lost 6 bases, with 16 bases spanning the gap. This CDR3 reads CASSLRAASDGYTF. CDR3 bases: TGCGCCAGCAGCCTCAGGGCCGCTTCGGATGGCTACACCTTC.

The gene calls are TRBV18 and TRBJ2-7; 7 bases align to TRBD1. From germline, CDR1 is KGHSH and CDR2 LQKENI. Losses at the gene ends were 4 bases for V and 4 bases for J; bases not matched to a gene: 7. This CDR3 spans 14 amino acids. Here the CDR3 reads CASSLGQSIYEQYF. Written as DNA, the CDR3 is TGTGCCAGCTCACTGGGACAGTCGATTTACGAGCAGTACTTC.

The chain uses TRBV5-1 and TRBJ2-1; TRBD1 agrees at 8 bases. In germline, CDR1 is SGHRS, CDR2 YFSETQ. V was pared by 7 bases and J by 7 bases, with 13 bases of the junction left unmatched. CDR3 size: 15 residues. The CDR3 loop reads CASRDRDRSLNEQFF. As DNA, the CDR3 is TGCGCCAGCCGAGACCGGGACAGGAGTCTTAATGAGCAGTTCTTC.

J is TRBJ1-1 and V is TRBV5-1; 10 positions agree with TRBD1. There are 18 residues in the CDR3. The V gene's germline CDR1 is SGHRS and CDR2 YFSETQ. The trim removed 1 base at V and 2 bases at J, leaving 11 bases unmatched. The chain's CDR3 is CASSLTTRTGGGNTEAFF. CDR3 nucleotide sequence: TGCGCCAGCAGCTTGACAACAAGGACAGGGGGAGGAAACACTGAAGCTTTCTTT. Complete variable domain (other parts from reference TRBV5-1 and TRBJ1-1): KAGVTQTPRYLIKTRGQQVTLSCSPISGHRSVSWYQQTPGQGLQFLFEYFSETQRNKGNFPGRFSGRQFSNSRSEMNVSTLELGDSALYLCASSLTTRTGGGNTEAFFGQGTRLTVV.

The V gene is TRBV19, the J gene TRBJ1-5, with 7 nucleotides matching TRBD1. The germline CDR1 and CDR2 sequences are LNHDA and SQIVND (reference sequence). V lost 7 bases, J lost 2 bases, and 11 bases stayed unmatched. CDR3 length equals 16 residues. CDR3 sequence (DNA): TGTGCCAGTACGCTTCACCAGGGGGATGGCAATCAGCCCCAGCATTTT. Translated: CASTLHQGDGNQPQHF. Supplemented by reference TRBV19 and TRBJ1-5, the full variable domain reads DGGITQSPKYLFRKEGQNVTLSCEQNLNHDAMYWYRQDPGQGLRLIYYSQIVNDFQKGDIAEGYSVSREKKESFPLTVTSAQKNPTAFYLCASTLHQGDGNQPQHFGDGTRLSIL.

This chain joins TRBV5-1 and TRBJ2-3; 14 bases map to TRBD2. V lost 3 bases, J lost 4 bases, and 4 bases stayed unmatched. This CDR3 spans 16 amino acids. The germline CDR1 and CDR2 sequences are SGHRS and YFSETQ. Here the CDR3 DNA reads TGCGCCAGCAGCTGGGGGACTAGCGGGAGTCCAGATACGCAGTATTTT. It encodes CASSWGTSGSPDTQYF.

This sequence joins TRBV6-1 and TRBJ2-7; D call uncertain. This CDR3 is built from 14 residues. V lost 1 base to trimming and J lost 3 bases, with 10 bases between them. Looked up from germline, CDR1 is MNHNS and CDR2 is SASEGT. CDR3 bases: TGTGCCAGCAGTGAAGGGGCAGGTAACTACGAGCAGTACTTC. This codes for CASSEGAGNYEQYF.

The chain combines TRBV11-3 with TRBJ2-3, with D perhaps TRBD2 (6 bases). Deletions cut 1 base from V and 8 bases from J, with 7 bases between. The CDR3 covers 12 residues. Germline CDR1 reads SGHNT; CDR2 reads YENEEA. CDR3: CASSLARGTQYF. For the CDR3, the DNA is TGTGCCAGCAGCTTAGCGCGGGGTACGCAGTATTTT.